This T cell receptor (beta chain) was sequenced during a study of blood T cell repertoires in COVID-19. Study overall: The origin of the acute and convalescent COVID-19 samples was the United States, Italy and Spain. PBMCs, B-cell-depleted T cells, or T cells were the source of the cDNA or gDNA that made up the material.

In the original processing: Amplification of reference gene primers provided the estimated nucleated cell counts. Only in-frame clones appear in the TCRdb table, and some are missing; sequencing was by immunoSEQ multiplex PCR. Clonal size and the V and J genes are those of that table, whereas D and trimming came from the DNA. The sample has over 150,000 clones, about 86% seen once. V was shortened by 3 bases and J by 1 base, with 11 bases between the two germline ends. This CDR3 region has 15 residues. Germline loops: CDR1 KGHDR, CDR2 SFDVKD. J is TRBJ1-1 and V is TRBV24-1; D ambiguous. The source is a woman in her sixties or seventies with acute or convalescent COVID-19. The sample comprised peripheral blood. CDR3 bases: TGTGCCACCAGTGATCCCCAGAACCGGAACACTGAAGCTTTCTTT. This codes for CATSDPQNRNTEAFF.